This T cell receptor (beta chain) derives from a study of Ad26.COV2.S vaccination and SARS-CoV-2 variants. Treatment specified: 15 to 20 received Ad26.COV2.S at low or high dose, single or two shots; about 5 received placebo; per-sample allocation not given. All samples were drawn on day 63, counting from the first vaccine or placebo injection. The CDR3 contains 14 residues. The trim removed 0 bases at V and 3 bases at J, leaving 2 bases unmatched. The germline V gene has CDR1 SGHRS and CDR2 YFSETQ. Study results and limitations: Overall T cell responses may have been underestimated by the analyses of TCR breadth and depth. Substantial post-vaccination breadth of spike-specific CD8+ and CD4+ T cell responses was reported. Higher spike-specific TCR breadth was found in vaccine recipients than in placebo recipients. Whether participants received vaccine or placebo, their non-spike TCR breadth was similar.

In the case of this clone: The antigen is unknown.

Libraries were prepared by immunoSEQ multiplex PCR; TCRdb keeps only in-frame clonotypes and omits some of them. The data contain about 400,000 clones, roughly 90% of them singletons. This specimen consisted of peripheral blood, obtained in a trial of Ad26.COV2.S vaccine versus placebo. The sequence was obtained from a person between 18 and 60 years old who received the Ad26.COV2.S COVID-19 vaccine or a placebo. The V and J genes are TRBV5-1 and TRBJ1-1; the match to TRBD1 covers 7 bases. The CDR3 spells CASSLGTGDTEAFF. CDR3 sequence (DNA): TGCGCCAGCAGCTTGGGAACAGGGGACACTGAAGCTTTCTTT.